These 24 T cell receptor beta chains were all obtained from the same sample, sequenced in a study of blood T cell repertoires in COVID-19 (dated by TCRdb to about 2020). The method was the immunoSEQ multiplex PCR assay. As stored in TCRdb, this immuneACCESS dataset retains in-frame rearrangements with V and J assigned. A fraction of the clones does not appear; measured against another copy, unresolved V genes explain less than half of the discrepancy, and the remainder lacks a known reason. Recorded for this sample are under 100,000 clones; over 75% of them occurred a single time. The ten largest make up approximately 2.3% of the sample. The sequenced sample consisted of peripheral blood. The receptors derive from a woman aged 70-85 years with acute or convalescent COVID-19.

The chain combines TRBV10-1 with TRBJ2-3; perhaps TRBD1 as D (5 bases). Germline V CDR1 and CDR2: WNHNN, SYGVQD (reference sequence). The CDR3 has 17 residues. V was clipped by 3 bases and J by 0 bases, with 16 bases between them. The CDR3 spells CASSESFSAGSTDTQYF. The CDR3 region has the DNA TGCGCCAGCAGTGAAAGTTTCTCTGCAGGGAGCACAGATACGCAGTATTTT.

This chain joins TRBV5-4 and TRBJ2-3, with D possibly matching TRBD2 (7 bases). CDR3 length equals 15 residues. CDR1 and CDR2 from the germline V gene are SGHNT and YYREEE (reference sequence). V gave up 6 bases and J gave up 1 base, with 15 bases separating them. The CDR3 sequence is CASTRLGGGTDTQYF. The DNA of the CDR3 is TGTGCCAGCACCCGCTTAGGGGGGGGCACAGATACGCAGTATTTT.

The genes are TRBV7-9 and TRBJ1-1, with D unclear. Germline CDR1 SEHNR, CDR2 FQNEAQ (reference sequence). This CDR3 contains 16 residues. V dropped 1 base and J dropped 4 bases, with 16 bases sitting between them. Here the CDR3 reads CASSLDRGLGLTEAFF. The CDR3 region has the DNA TGTGCCAGCAGCTTAGACCGGGGATTAGGTCTCACTGAAGCTTTCTTT.

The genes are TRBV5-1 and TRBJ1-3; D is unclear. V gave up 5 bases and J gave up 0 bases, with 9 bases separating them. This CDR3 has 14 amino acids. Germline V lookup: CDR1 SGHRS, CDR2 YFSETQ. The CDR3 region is CASRLENSGNTIYF. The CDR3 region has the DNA TGCGCCAGCAGATTAGAGAACTCTGGAAACACCATATATTTT.

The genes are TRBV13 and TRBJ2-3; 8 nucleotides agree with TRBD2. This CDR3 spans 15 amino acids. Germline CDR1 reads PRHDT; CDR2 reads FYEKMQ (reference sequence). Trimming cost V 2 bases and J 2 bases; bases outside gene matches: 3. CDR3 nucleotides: TGTGCCAGCAGCTTACGCGGGGGGAACACAGATACGCAGTATTTT. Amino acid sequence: CASSLRGGNTDTQYF.

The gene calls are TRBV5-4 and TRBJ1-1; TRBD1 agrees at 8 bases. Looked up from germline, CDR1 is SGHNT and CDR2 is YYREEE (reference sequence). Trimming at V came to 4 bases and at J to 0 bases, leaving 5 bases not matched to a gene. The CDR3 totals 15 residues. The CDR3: CASSAGQGMNTEAFF. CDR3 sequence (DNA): TGTGCCAGCAGCGCCGGACAGGGAATGAACACTGAAGCTTTCTTT.

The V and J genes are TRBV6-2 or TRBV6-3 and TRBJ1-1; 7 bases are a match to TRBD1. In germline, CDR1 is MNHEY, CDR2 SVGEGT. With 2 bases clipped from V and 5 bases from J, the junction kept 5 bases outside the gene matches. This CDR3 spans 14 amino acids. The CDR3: CASSYEGARTEAFF. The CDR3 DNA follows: TGTGCCAGCAGTTACGAGGGGGCGCGGACTGAAGCTTTCTTT.

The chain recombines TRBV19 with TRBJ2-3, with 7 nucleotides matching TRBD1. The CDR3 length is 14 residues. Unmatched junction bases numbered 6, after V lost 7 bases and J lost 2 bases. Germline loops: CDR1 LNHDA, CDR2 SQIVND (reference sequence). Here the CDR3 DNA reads TGTGCCAGTAATGTGGGGACAGTCACAGATACGCAGTATTTT. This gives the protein CASNVGTVTDTQYF.

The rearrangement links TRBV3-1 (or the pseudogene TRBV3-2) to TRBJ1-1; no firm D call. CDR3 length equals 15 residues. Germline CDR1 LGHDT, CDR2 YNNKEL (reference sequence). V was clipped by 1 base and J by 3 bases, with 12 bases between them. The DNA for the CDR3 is TGTGCCAGCAGCCAAGCCGCCTCGGCGGACACTGAAGCTTTCTTT. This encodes CASSQAASADTEAFF.

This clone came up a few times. CDR3 DNA: TGTGCCAGCAGCTTGAAACAGGGGGACTATGGCTACACCTTC. It encodes CASSLKQGDYGYTF. The chain joins TRBV5-8 to TRBJ1-2; 8 nucleotides align to TRBD1. The germline CDR1 and CDR2 sequences are SGHTS and YDEGEE. The CDR3 length is 14 residues. V was clipped by 1 base and J by 3 bases; unmatched bases: 2.

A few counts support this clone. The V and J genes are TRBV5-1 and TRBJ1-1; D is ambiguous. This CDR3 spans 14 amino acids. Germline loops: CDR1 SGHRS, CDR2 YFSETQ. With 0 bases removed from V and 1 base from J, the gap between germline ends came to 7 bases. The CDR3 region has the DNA TGCGCCAGCAGCTTGGGGGAGGCGAACACTGAAGCTTTCTTT. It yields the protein CASSLGEANTEAFF.

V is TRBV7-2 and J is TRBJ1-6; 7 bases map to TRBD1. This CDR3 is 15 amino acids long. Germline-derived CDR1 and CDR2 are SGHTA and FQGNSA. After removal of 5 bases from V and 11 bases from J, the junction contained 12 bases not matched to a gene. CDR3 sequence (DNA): TGTGCCAGCAGCCTTCTCCGGGACAGCCCTCCACCCCTCCACTTT. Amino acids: CASSLLRDSPPPLHF. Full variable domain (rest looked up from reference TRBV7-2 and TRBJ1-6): GAGVSQSPSNKVTEKGKDVELRCDPISGHTALYWYRQSLGQGLEFLIYFQGNSAPDKSGLPSDRFSAERTGGSVSTLTIQRTQQEDSAVYLCASSLLRDSPPPLHFGNGTRLTVT.

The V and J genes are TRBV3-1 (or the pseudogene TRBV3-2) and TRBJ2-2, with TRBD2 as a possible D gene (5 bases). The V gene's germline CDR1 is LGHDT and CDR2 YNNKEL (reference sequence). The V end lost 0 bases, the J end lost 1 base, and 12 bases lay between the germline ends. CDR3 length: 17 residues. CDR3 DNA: TGTGCCAGCAGCCAAGAAAGGAGGACGGGGAACACCGGGGAGCTGTTTTTT. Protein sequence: CASSQERRTGNTGELFF.

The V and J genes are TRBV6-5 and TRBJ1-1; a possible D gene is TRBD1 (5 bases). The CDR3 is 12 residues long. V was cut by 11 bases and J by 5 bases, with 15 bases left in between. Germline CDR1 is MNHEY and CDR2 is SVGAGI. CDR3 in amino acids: CAVRAGRTEAFF. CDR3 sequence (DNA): TGTGCCGTCAGAGCAGGGCGGACTGAAGCTTTCTTT.

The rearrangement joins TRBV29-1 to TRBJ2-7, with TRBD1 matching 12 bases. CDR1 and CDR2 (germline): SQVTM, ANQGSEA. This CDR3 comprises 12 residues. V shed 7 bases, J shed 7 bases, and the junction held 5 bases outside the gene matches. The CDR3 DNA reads TGCAGCGGGGGACAGGGGGCAGGAGAGCAGTACTTC. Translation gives CSGGQGAGEQYF.

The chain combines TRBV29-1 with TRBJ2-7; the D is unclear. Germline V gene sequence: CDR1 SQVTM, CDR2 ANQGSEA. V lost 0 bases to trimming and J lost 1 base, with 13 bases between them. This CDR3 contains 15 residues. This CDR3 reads CSVEDPHSPSYEQYF. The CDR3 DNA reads TGCAGCGTTGAAGATCCCCACAGTCCTTCCTACGAGCAGTACTTC.

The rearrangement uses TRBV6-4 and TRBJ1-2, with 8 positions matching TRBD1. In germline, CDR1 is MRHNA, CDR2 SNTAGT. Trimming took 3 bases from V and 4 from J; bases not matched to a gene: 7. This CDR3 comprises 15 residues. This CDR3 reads CASSETLTGAYGYTF. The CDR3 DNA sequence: TGTGCCAGCAGTGAAACCCTGACAGGGGCCTATGGCTACACCTTC.

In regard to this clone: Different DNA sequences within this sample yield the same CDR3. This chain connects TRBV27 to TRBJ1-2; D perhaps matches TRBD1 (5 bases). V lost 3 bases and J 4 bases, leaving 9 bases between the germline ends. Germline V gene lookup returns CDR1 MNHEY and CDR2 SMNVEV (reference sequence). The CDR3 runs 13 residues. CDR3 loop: CASSLGRGYGYTF. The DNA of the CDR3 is TGTGCCAGCAGTTTGGGGAGGGGCTATGGCTACACCTTC.

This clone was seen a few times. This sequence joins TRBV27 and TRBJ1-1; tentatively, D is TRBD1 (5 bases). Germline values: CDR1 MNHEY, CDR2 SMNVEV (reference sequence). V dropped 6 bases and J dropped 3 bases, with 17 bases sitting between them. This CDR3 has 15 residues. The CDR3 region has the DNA TGTGCCAGCAGCACGACGTGGGGGACTGACACTGAAGCTTTCTTT. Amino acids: CASSTTWGTDTEAFF.

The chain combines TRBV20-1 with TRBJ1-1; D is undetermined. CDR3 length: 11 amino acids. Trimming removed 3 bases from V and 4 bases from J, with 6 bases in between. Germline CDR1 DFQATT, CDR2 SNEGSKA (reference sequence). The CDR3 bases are TGCAGTGCTAGTATCGGCACTGAAGCTTTCTTT. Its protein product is CSASIGTEAFF.

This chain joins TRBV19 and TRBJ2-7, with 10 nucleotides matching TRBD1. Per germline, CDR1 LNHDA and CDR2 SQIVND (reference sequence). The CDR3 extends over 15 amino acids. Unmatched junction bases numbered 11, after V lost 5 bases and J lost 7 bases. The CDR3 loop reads CASSSLGQGSREQYF. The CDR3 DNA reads TGTGCCAGTAGTTCCCTGGGACAGGGGTCTCGGGAGCAGTACTTC.

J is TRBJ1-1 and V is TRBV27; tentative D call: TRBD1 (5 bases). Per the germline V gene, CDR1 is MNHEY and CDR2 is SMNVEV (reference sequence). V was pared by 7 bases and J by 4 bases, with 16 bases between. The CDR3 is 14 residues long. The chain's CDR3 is CASIQQGTSTEAFF. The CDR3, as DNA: TGTGCCAGCATCCAGCAGGGTACTTCCACTGAAGCTTTCTTT.

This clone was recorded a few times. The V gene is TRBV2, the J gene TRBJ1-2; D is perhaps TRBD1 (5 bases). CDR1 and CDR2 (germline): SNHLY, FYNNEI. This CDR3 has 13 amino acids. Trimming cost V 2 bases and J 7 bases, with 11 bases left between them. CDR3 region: CASSEMGLPGYTF. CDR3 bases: TGTGCCAGCAGTGAAATGGGGCTTCCTGGCTACACCTTC.

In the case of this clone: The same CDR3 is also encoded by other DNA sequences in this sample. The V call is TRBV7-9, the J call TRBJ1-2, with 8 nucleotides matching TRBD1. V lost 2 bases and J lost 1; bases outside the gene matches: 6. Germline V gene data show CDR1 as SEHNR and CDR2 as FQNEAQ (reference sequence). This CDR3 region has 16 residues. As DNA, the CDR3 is TGTGCCAGCAGCTTATTAGGGACAGGTGATAACTATGGCTACACCTTC. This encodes CASSLLGTGDNYGYTF.